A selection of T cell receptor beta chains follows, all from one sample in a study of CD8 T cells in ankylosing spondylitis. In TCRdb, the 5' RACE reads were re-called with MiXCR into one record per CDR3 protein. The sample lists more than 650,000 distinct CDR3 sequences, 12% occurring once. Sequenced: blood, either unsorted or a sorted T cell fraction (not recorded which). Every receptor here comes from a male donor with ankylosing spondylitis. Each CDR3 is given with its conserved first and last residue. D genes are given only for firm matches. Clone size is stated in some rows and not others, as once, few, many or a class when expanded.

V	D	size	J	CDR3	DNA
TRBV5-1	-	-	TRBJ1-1	CASSLFQGTTEAFF	TGCGCCAGCAGCTTGTTCCAGGGGACCACTGAAGCTTTCTTT
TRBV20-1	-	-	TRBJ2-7	CSARDRRYGTYEQYF	TGCAGTGCTAGAGATCGCCGGTACGGAACCTACGAGCAGTACTTC
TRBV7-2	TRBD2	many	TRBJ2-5	CASTPASGAIQETQYF	TGTGCCAGCACCCCAGCTAGCGGGGCGATCCAAGAGACCCAGTACTTC
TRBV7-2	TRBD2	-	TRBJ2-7	CASSSGWGGSVYEQYF	TGTGCCAGCAGCTCCGGATGGGGCGGGAGCGTCTACGAGCAGTACTTC
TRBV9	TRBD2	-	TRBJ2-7	CASSVEGTSGYEQYF	TGTGCCAGCAGCGTAGAGGGGACTAGCGGCTACGAGCAGTACTTC
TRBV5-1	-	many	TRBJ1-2	CASSPEGRGLDGYTF	TGCGCCAGCAGCCCGGAGGGCAGGGGACTGGATGGCTACACCTTC
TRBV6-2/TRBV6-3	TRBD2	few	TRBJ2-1	CASSYSGRVYNEQFF	TGTGCCAGCAGTTATAGCGGGAGGGTCTACAATGAGCAGTTCTTC
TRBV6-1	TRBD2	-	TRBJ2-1	CASSDTGTSSYNEQFF	TGTGCCAGCAGTGACACCGGGACTAGCTCCTACAATGAGCAGTTCTTC
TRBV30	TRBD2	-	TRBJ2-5	CAWSVLLAGTQYF	TGTGCCTGGAGTGTATTACTAGCGGGGACCCAGTACTTC
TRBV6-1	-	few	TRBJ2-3	CASSEGMGGTDTQYF	TGTGCCAGCAGTGAAGGGATGGGAGGCACAGATACGCAGTATTTT
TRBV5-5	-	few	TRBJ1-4	CASSLLRTARLFF	TGTGCCAGCAGCCTCCTTAGGACCGCGAGGCTGTTTTTT
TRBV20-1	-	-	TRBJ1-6	CSARDRGIGHNSPLHF	TGCAGTGCTAGAGATCGGGGGATTGGCCATAATTCACCCCTCCACTTT
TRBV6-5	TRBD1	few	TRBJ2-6	CASSYDRAGANVLTF	TGTGCCAGCAGTTACGACAGGGCTGGGGCCAACGTCCTGACTTTC
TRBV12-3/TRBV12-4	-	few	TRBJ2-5	CASRRERWETQYF	TGTGCCAGCAGACGGGAGCGGTGGGAGACCCAGTACTTC
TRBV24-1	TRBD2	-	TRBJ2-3	CATMGLAGSGASTDTQYF	TGTGCCACCATGGGACTAGCGGGATCAGGAGCTAGCACAGATACGCAGTATTTT
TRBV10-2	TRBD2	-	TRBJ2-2	CASNSKKGLAGGATGELFF	TGCGCCAGCAATTCTAAGAAAGGGCTAGCGGGAGGAGCAACCGGGGAGCTGTTTTTT
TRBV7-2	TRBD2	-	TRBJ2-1	CASSPRRGLAGNNEQFF	TGTGCCAGCAGCCCCCGGCGCGGGCTAGCGGGAAACAATGAGCAGTTCTTC
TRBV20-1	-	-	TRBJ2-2	CSARGDLLTGELFF	TGCAGTGCTAGAGGGGACTTGCTTACCGGGGAGCTGTTTTTT
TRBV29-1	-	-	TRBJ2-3	CSVERAGDTQYF	TGCAGCGTCGAGAGGGCCGGAGATACGCAGTATTTT
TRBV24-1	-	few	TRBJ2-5	CATSDLAFTQYF	TGTGCCACCAGTGATTTGGCGTTCACCCAGTACTTC
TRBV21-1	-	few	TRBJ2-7	CASSKAAAVDLIFYEQYF	TGTGCCAGCAGCAAGGCGGCGGCGGTAGATCTAATTTTCTACGAGCAGTACTTC
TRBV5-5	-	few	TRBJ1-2	CASSFLPTPKNYGYTF	TGTGCCAGCAGCTTTCTCCCAACACCGAAAAACTATGGCTACACCTTC
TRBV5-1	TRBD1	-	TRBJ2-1	CASSWEAQGGYNEQFF	TGCGCCAGCAGCTGGGAGGCACAGGGGGGATACAATGAGCAGTTCTTC
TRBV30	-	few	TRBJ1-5	CAWSIGQSLGQPQHF	TGTGCCTGGAGTATCGGCCAAAGTTTGGGTCAGCCCCAGCATTTT
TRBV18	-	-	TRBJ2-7	CASSPQEVVGEQYF	TGTGCCAGCTCACCACAGGAGGTTGTGGGCGAGCAGTACTTC
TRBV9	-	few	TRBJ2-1	CASSGDGSSYNEQFF	TGTGCCAGCAGTGGGGACGGTAGCTCCTACAATGAGCAGTTCTTC
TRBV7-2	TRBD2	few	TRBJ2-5	CASRAGVGETQYF	TGTGCCTCGAGGGCGGGAGTGGGAGAGACCCAGTACTTC
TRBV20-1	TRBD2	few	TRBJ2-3	CSAEPRLAGTQYF	TGCAGTGCCGAGCCGAGACTAGCGGGGACGCAGTATTTT
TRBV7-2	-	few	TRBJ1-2	CASSQNLGPRYGYTF	TGTGCCAGCAGCCAAAACTTAGGCCCCCGTTATGGCTACACCTTC
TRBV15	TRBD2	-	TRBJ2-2	CATSSGGGTGELFF	TGTGCCACCAGCAGCGGGGGGGGGACCGGGGAGCTGTTTTTT
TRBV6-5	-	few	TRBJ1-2	CASSLQGRYTF	TGTGCCAGCAGTCTCCAGGGGCGCTACACCTTC
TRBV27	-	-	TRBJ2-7	CASRATGRRSYEQYF	TGTGCCAGCAGAGCCACGGGGAGAAGGTCCTACGAGCAGTACTTC
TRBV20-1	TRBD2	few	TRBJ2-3	CSATKGLAGVRDTQYF	TGCAGTGCAACCAAAGGACTAGCGGGAGTGAGGGATACGCAGTATTTT
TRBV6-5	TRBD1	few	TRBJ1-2	CASSYSLNEDRNYGYTF	TGTGCCAGCAGTTACTCTTTAAATGAGGACAGGAACTATGGCTACACCTTC
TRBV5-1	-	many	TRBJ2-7	CASRPLTVHEQYF	TGCGCCAGCAGACCACTTACAGTCCACGAGCAGTACTTC
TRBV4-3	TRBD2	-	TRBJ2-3	CASKLGLAEDTQYF	TGCGCCAGCAAATTGGGACTAGCGGAAGATACGCAGTATTTT
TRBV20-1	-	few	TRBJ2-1	CSPLGSPYNEQFF	TGCAGTCCATTGGGGTCCCCCTACAATGAGCAGTTCTTC
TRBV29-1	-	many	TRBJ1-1	CSANRGMSTEAFF	TGCAGCGCCAACCGTGGGATGAGCACTGAAGCTTTCTTT
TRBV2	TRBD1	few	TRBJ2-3	CARSDGRDRTDTQYF	TGTGCCAGAAGTGACGGCAGGGACAGGACAGATACGCAGTATTTT
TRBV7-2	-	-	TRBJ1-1	CASSLRTTVEAFF	TGTGCCAGCAGCTTAAGAACGACAGTTGAAGCTTTCTTT